This TCR beta chain originates from a study of blood T cell repertoires in COVID-19. About the research overall: Samples of COVID-19 (acute and convalescent) were obtained from the United States, Italy and Spain. Nucleic acid was either cDNA or gDNA, and it came from T cells, B-cell-depleted T cells, or PBMCs.

Germline assignment: CDR1 LNHDA and CDR2 SQIVND (reference sequence). Trimming pared 1 base from V and 4 bases from J, leaving 7 bases between. The CDR3 length is 13 residues. Per the original data handling: Reference gene primer amplification in the assay estimated nucleated cell counts. Assay: immunoSEQ multiplex PCR; the TCRdb copy retains only in-frame clones and omits some. The V and J calls and clone size are taken from that table; D and trimming were inferred from the DNA. The sample lists about 52,000 clones, around 85% seen once, with over 20% in the top ten. This clone appeared a few times. Patients of the Seattle cohort, enrolled during active infection, were followed longitudinally.

The sample was peripheral blood. The sequence was collected from a woman at least 80 years old with COVID-19, enrolled during active disease. The chain uses TRBV19 and TRBJ1-2; D ambiguous. CDR3 amino acids: CASSIGAGYGYTF. The CDR3, as DNA: TGTGCCAGTAGTATAGGGGCCGGCTATGGCTACACCTTC. Together with reference TRBV19 and TRBJ1-2, the CDR3 gives the full variable domain: DGGITQSPKYLFRKEGQNVTLSCEQNLNHDAMYWYRQDPGQGLRLIYYSQIVNDFQKGDIAEGYSVSREKKESFPLTVTSAQKNPTAFYLCASSIGAGYGYTFGSGTRLTVV.